This is a list of T cell receptor beta chains from one sample in a study of control samples from healthy donors and cancer patients. Sequencing used immunoSEQ multiplex PCR; TCRdb keeps in-frame clones, though not all of them. Of about 130,000 clones listed, around nine tenths are singletons. The sample was blood. Source of these receptors: a middle-aged man in good health. Both conserved end residues are part of each CDR3. Fields, in order: clone size, J gene, D gene, V gene, CDR3 DNA, CDR3 protein. The D gene is left open where the match is weak. Rows give clone size only sometimes, using once, few, many, or a class for an expanded clone.

once	TRBJ2-3	.	TRBV5-4	TGTGCCAGCAGCTTGACAGATACGCAGTATTTT	CASSLTDTQYF
few	TRBJ2-1	TRBD2	TRBV9	TGTGCCAGCAGCGGCACTAGCGGGGGCCTCTACAATGAGCAGTTCTTC	CASSGTSGGLYNEQFF
few	TRBJ2-3	.	TRBV11-3	TGTGCCAGCAGCTTAGAGCAGCGGAGGCAGGTTAGCACAGATACGCAGTATTTT	CASSLEQRRQVSTDTQYF
.	TRBJ2-1	TRBD1	TRBV27	TGTGCCAGCAGTTTGGGTAGGGGGACAGGACAGGGTGAGCAGTTCTTC	CASSLGRGTGQGEQFF
.	TRBJ2-5	.	TRBV28	TGTGCCAGCAGTCTGTTAGATTACCGGGGGGAGACCCAGTACTTC	CASSLLDYRGETQYF
.	TRBJ1-5	TRBD1	TRBV12-3/TRBV12-4	TGTGCCAGCACCGAGGACAGGGCTCAGCCCCAGCATTTT	CASTEDRAQPQHF
.	TRBJ2-5	.	TRBV7-2	TGTGCCAGCAGCTTCGGGATAGGGAGGTCTCAAGAGACCCAGTACTTC	CASSFGIGRSQETQYF
.	TRBJ2-2	TRBD2	TRBV11-2	TGTGCCAGCAGCTCCGGGACTAGCCTTTTCTCCGGGGAGCTGTTTTTT	CASSSGTSLFSGELFF
.	TRBJ1-1	.	TRBV2	TGTGCCAGCAGGACGGGCGAGAACACTGAAGCTTTCTTT	CASRTGENTEAFF
.	TRBJ1-2	TRBD1	TRBV10-3	TGTGCCATCAGTGAGGACAGGGGTAAAACCCCCTATGGCTACACCTTC	CAISEDRGKTPYGYTF
.	TRBJ2-7	.	TRBV5-6	TGTGCCAGCAGCTTGGGTTACGAGCAGTACTTC	CASSLGYEQYF
.	TRBJ2-7	.	TRBV28	TGTGCCAGCAGTCCCCTTATCCCGAGGGCCCGTACCTACGAGCAGTACTTC	CASSPLIPRARTYEQYF
.	TRBJ1-5	.	TRBV30	TGTGCCTGGAGTGTAGGCATTGATCAGCCCCAGCATTTT	CAWSVGIDQPQHF
.	TRBJ2-3	.	TRBV2	TGTGCCAGCAGTGTAGCGGGACAGAGCACAGATACGCAGTATTTT	CASSVAGQSTDTQYF
.	TRBJ1-4	.	TRBV19	TGTGCCAGTAGTATTTTTCCAAACGGAAATCTGGATGAAAAACTGTTTTTT	CASSIFPNGNLDEKLFF
.	TRBJ1-6	TRBD1	TRBV2	TGTGCCAGCAGGGTCGAGGGGGCGGCTTCACCCCTCCACTTT	CASRVEGAASPLHF
.	TRBJ2-5	.	TRBV7-9	TGTGCCAGCAGTTTCCTGGAGACCCAGTACTTC	CASSFLETQYF
.	TRBJ1-2	.	TRBV5-1	TGCGCCAGCCGTGAAGTACAGGGAGACTATGGCTACACCTTC	CASREVQGDYGYTF
.	TRBJ1-3	TRBD1	TRBV5-1	TGCGCCAGCAGCCGCGGGACAGAATCTGGAAACACCATATATTTT	CASSRGTESGNTIYF
.	TRBJ1-4	TRBD1	TRBV7-6	TGTGCCAGCAGCTCGTCAGGGGGCTATAATGAAAAACTGTTTTTT	CASSSSGGYNEKLFF
.	TRBJ1-1	TRBD1	TRBV5-1	TGCGCCAGCAGCCCCTGGGGACAGGGGAACACTGAAGCTTTCTTT	CASSPWGQGNTEAFF
.	TRBJ1-1	TRBD1	TRBV18	TGTGCCAGCTCACTGGGACAGGGGTGGGTGAACACTGAAGCTTTCTTT	CASSLGQGWVNTEAFF
.	TRBJ2-7	TRBD1	TRBV9	TGTGCCAGCAGCCAAGGACAGGTCGGCGAGCAGTACTTC	CASSQGQVGEQYF
.	TRBJ1-2	.	TRBV3-1/TRBV3-2	TGTGCCAGCAGCGACCGGGGGGGAGCTAACTATGGCTACACCTTC	CASSDRGGANYGYTF
.	TRBJ1-3	TRBD1	TRBV2	TGTGCCAGCAGTCAGACAGGGGGAAACACCATATATTTT	CASSQTGGNTIYF
.	TRBJ2-3	.	TRBV6-2/TRBV6-3	TGTGCCAGCAGTTACGGACAGCGGATACCAACAGATACGCAGTATTTT	CASSYGQRIPTDTQYF
.	TRBJ1-5	.	TRBV19	TGTGCCAGTAGTATGGCCCTTCAGCCCCAGCATTTT	CASSMALQPQHF
.	TRBJ1-1	.	TRBV5-1	TGCGCCAGCAGTAAGACGACTCGCGGAGACACTGAAGCTTTCTTT	CASSKTTRGDTEAFF
.	TRBJ2-7	.	TRBV10-3	TGTGCCATCAGTGCGGAGTGGTCCCCGGGCGAGCAGTACTTC	CAISAEWSPGEQYF
.	TRBJ2-7	.	TRBV9	TGTGCCAGCAGCACCAATCCTTCCTACGAGCAGTACTTC	CASSTNPSYEQYF
.	TRBJ2-7	.	TRBV4-1	TGCGCCAGCAGCCCCCGGGACGGACCCTACGAGCAGTACTTC	CASSPRDGPYEQYF
.	TRBJ1-5	.	TRBV6-5	TGTGCCAGCAGTTACGGAGAGAATCAGCCCCAGCATTTT	CASSYGENQPQHF